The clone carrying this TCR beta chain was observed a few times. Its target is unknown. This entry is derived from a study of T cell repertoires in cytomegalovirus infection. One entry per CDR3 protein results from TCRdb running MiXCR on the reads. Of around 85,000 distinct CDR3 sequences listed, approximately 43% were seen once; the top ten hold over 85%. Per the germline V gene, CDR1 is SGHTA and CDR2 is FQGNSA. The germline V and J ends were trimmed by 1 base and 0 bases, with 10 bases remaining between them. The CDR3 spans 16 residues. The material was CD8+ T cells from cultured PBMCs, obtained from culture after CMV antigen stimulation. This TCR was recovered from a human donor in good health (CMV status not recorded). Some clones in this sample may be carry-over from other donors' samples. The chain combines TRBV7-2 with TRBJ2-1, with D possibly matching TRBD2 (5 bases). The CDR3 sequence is CASSLGGPSSYNEQFF. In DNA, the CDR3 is TGTGCCAGCAGCTTAGGAGGGCCTAGCTCCTACAATGAGCAGTTCTTC.